This entry describes one T cell receptor (beta chain). The antigen remains unidentified. This CDR3 has 15 residues. Trimming took 5 bases from V and 3 from J, leaving 11 bases between them. CDR1 MNHEY and CDR2 SMNVEV come from the germline V gene (reference sequence). The record originates from a study of T-cell memory formation after mild COVID-19. As for the study in general: TCR clusters were mostly confined to one donor each.

Study-level findings and limits: Cross-reactive memory appears to have joined, as suggested by some responding clones showing up in pre-infection memory. Those CD4+ clones that contracted were mainly in CM and EM (CD8+ ones in EMRA).

5'RACE with constant-segment primers built TCRalpha and TCRbeta cDNA libraries with UMIs. TCRdb re-derived calls from the 5' RACE reads in MiXCR, one entry per CDR3 protein. The sample records hundreds of thousands of distinct CDR3 sequences, 25% to 30% being singletons. Sequenced material: PBMCs or a T cell subset sorted from them (not recorded which). This chain uses TRBV27 with TRBJ2-6, with D tentatively TRBD1 (6 bases). This clonotype originated in an adult woman who had mild COVID-19 (a few samples of this study predate the infection). Cell type and time point are not known. The DNA for the CDR3 is TGTGCCAGCAGTACCCAGGGGTATGGGGCCAACGTCCTGACTTTC. Amino acids: CASSTQGYGANVLTF.